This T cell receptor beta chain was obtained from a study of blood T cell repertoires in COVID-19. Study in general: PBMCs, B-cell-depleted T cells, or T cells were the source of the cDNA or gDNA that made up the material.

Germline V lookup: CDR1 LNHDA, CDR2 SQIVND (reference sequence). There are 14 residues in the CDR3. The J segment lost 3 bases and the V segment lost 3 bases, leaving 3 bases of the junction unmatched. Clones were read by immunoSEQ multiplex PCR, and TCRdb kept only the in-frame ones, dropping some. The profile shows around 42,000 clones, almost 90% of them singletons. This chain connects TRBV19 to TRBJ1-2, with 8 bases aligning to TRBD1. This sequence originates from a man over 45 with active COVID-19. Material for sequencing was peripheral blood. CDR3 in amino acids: CASSIDRGYYGYTF. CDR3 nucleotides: TGTGCCAGTAGTATCGACAGGGGTTACTATGGCTACACCTTC.